This TCR beta chain was recovered during a study of CD8 T cells in ankylosing spondylitis. Study-level results: For ankylosing spondylitis blood, a TCR beta motif of about eight highly homologous variants appeared characteristic. Peripheral blood held disease-linked clones only at relatively low frequency, and these were CD8+.

This clonotype was seen more than once but under ten times. The antigen remains unidentified. The TCR beta libraries were generated through quantitative 5'-RACE incorporating molecular barcodes. TCRdb ran MiXCR on the 5' RACE reads and lists one entry per CDR3 protein. The sample lists fewer than 25,000 distinct CDR3 sequences; 10% to 15% were seen once. The CDR3 is made up of 14 amino acids. CDR1 is MNHEY, CDR2 SVGEGT, per germline. Losses at the gene ends were 9 bases for V and 0 bases for J; bases not matched to a gene: 6. Sequenced sample: blood. The receptor comes from a male donor with ankylosing spondylitis or in good health (not recorded which). V and J are TRBV6-2 or TRBV6-3 and TRBJ2-3, with 7 bases identical to TRBD2. DNA of the CDR3: TGTGCCAGGAGCTGGGGGGGTAGCACAGATACGCAGTATTTT. The encoded protein is CARSWGGSTDTQYF.